The 10 T cell receptor beta chains below come from one sample, sequenced in a study of blood T cell repertoires in COVID-19. The data were produced by immunoSEQ multiplex PCR, yet TCRdb's version contains in-frame clones alone and is incomplete. Of under 170,000 clones listed, roughly 80% are singletons. Source material: peripheral blood. The receptors shown here come from a man between 65 and 85 years old with acute or convalescent COVID-19.

The gene calls are TRBV19 and TRBJ1-5; 7 bases fit TRBD1. V was pared by 3 bases and J by 5 bases, with 10 bases of the junction left unmatched. CDR3 length: 16 amino acids. CDR1 LNHDA and CDR2 SQIVND come from the germline V gene (reference sequence). CDR3 sequence: CASSMGPQGVYQPQHF. For the CDR3, the DNA is TGTGCCAGTAGTATGGGTCCCCAGGGGGTTTATCAGCCCCAGCATTTT. Complete variable domain (other parts from reference TRBV19 and TRBJ1-5): DGGITQSPKYLFRKEGQNVTLSCEQNLNHDAMYWYRQDPGQGLRLIYYSQIVNDFQKGDIAEGYSVSREKKESFPLTVTSAQKNPTAFYLCASSMGPQGVYQPQHFGDGTRLSIL.

V is TRBV7-9 and J is TRBJ1-3, with TRBD1 matching over 8 bases. The germline V gene encodes CDR1 SEHNR and CDR2 FQNEAQ (reference sequence). The CDR3 covers 12 residues. The trim removed 4 bases at V and 12 bases at J, leaving 5 bases unmatched. CDR3 sequence (DNA): TGTGCCAGCAGCTCGGGACAGGACGACATATATTTT. It is translated as CASSSGQDDIYF. Using reference TRBV7-9 and TRBJ1-3 for the parts outside the CDR3, the full variable domain is DTGVSQNPRHKITKRGQNVTFRCDPISEHNRLYWYRQTLGQGPEFLTYFQNEAQLEKSRLLSDRFSAERPKGSFSTLEIQRTEQGDSAMYLCASSSGQDDIYFGEGSWLTVV.

In its sample, this clone was seen a few times. The chain couples TRBV6-1 to TRBJ2-7, with no clear D. Trimming pared 2 bases from V and 7 bases from J, leaving 12 bases between. The CDR3 is 13 amino acids. The germline gives CDR1 MNHNS, CDR2 SASEGT. CDR3 in amino acids: CASSEPPTREQYF. DNA of the CDR3: TGTGCCAGCAGTGAACCCCCGACGAGGGAGCAGTACTTC.

This chain uses TRBV27 with TRBJ2-7; possibly TRBD2 for D (6 bases). CDR3 length: 14 residues. The germline V and J ends were trimmed by 2 bases and 6 bases, with 14 bases remaining between them. Germline CDR1 reads MNHEY; CDR2 reads SMNVEV (reference sequence). The CDR3 reads CASSLHYTSLEQYF. DNA for the CDR3: TGTGCCAGCAGTTTACACTACACTAGCCTCGAGCAGTACTTC.

The chain employs TRBV11-2 and TRBJ2-2; unclear D gene. This CDR3 has 13 amino acids. Germline-derived CDR1 and CDR2 are SGHAT and FQNNGV. Between the trimmed V and J ends, which lost 1 base and 7 bases, there was a span of 7 bases. The CDR3 sequence: CASSLVYDGELFF. The DNA for the CDR3 is TGTGCCAGCAGCTTAGTCTATGACGGGGAGCTGTTTTTT.

The chain has TRBV12-3 or TRBV12-4 and TRBJ1-4; D unclear. The CDR3 totals 13 residues. V gave up 5 bases and J gave up 8 bases, with 12 bases separating them. CDR3 DNA sequence: TGTGCCAGCAGTCGCGAAGAGCGCGAAAAACTGTTTTTT. As protein: CASSREEREKLFF.

The J gene is TRBJ2-5, the V gene TRBV9; 9 bases are a match to TRBD1. Germline V lookup: CDR1 SGDLS, CDR2 YYNGEE. J was trimmed by 4 bases and V by 3 bases; bases with no gene match: 10. CDR3 length: 16 residues. For the CDR3, the DNA is TGTGCCAGCAGCGGGGGGCTGGGACAGGGCGCAGAGACCCAGTACTTC. Residues: CASSGGLGQGAETQYF.

This chain links TRBV2 with TRBJ1-1; the D is unclear. Trimming left V 3 bases short and J 2 bases short, with 10 bases between. Germline V gene sequence: CDR1 SNHLY, CDR2 FYNNEI. The CDR3 sequence is 14 residues long. The CDR3 nucleotides are TGTGCCAGCAGTGAGGAAAACAGAAACACTGAAGCTTTCTTT. Translated: CASSEENRNTEAFF.

This clone was detected only a few times. The genes are TRBV27 and TRBJ2-7; 10 bases align to TRBD2. The CDR3 extends over 15 amino acids. J gave up 4 bases and V 4 bases, and 7 bases lay outside the gene matches. Germline values: CDR1 MNHEY, CDR2 SMNVEV (reference sequence). The CDR3 reads CASSSAGLANYEQYF. In DNA, the CDR3 is TGTGCCAGCAGTTCAGCGGGACTAGCGAATTACGAGCAGTACTTC.

V is TRBV5-1 and J is TRBJ1-2; D may be TRBD1 (6 bases). CDR3 size: 13 residues. CDR1 is SGHRS and CDR2 is YFSETQ in the germline V gene. V was trimmed by 0 bases and J by 8 bases, leaving 11 bases between them. CDR3 nucleotide sequence: TGCGCCAGCAGCTTGGAGGGCACAGGGGGCTACACCTTC. Its protein product is CASSLEGTGGYTF.